This note documents a single TCR beta chain sequence. Its antigen is still unknown. This record comes from a study of cytomegalovirus exposure and HLA in healthy donors. Points from the study as a whole: Earlier analysis looked at TCR beta V segments, and most were productive about 87% or about 30% of the time.

With 60 Vbeta and 13 Jbeta primers, the PCR was carried out. Method: immunoSEQ multiplex PCR; TCRdb's copy keeps in-frame clones and lacks some. The table includes about 200,000 clones, around 77% detected once. Trimming stripped 5 bases from V and 5 bases from J, with 16 bases between. Per the germline V gene, CDR1 is SGHTA and CDR2 is FQGTGA. This CDR3 contains 15 residues. The receptor was isolated from a man aged 25-45 years in good health and CMV-seronegative. V usage is TRBV7-3 and J usage is TRBJ2-1; D may be TRBD1 (6 bases). Sequencing was carried out using PBMCs. The CDR3 is CASSRGGGANNEQFF. DNA for the CDR3: TGTGCCAGCAGCCGAGGTGGGGGCGCGAACAATGAGCAGTTCTTC.